These 17 T cell receptor beta chains came from one sample sequenced in a study of blood T cell repertoires in COVID-19. Using immunoSEQ multiplex PCR, the repertoire was profiled, and TCRdb retains in-frame clones only, with some absent. The profile shows fewer than 200,000 clones, roughly nine tenths of them singletons. The material sequenced was peripheral blood. All receptors come from a man between 70 and 80 years old with active or convalescent COVID-19.

The V gene is TRBV6-1, the J gene TRBJ2-5; a weak D match, TRBD2 (5 bases). Trimming shortened V by 2 bases and J by 5 bases, and 15 bases separated the two germline ends. Germline V lookup: CDR1 MNHNS, CDR2 SASEGT. The CDR3 covers 15 residues. The CDR3 spells CASSETRPDWETQYF. The DNA for the CDR3 is TGTGCCAGCAGTGAAACCAGGCCGGACTGGGAGACCCAGTACTTC.

The rearrangement uses TRBV10-3 and TRBJ2-7; the match to TRBD1 covers 7 bases. The ends lost 6 bases at V and 2 bases at J; junction bases unmatched: 7. CDR3 size: 14 residues. Germline values: CDR1 ENHRY, CDR2 SYGVKD. The CDR3 DNA reads as TGTGCCATCAGAAGGGACAGCTCAACCTACGAGCAGTACTTC. Amino acids: CAIRRDSSTYEQYF.

The rearrangement joins TRBV19 to TRBJ2-5, with 8 positions matching TRBD1. Unmatched junction bases numbered 10, after V lost 5 bases and J lost 5 bases. CDR1 is LNHDA and CDR2 is SQIVND in the germline V gene (reference sequence). There are 15 residues in the CDR3. The CDR3 DNA sequence: TGTGCCAGTAGTGGCCCCTGGACAGGGCCGGAGACCCAGTACTTC. Translation: CASSGPWTGPETQYF.

This clone was recorded only once. The rearrangement uses TRBV19 and TRBJ1-5, with D hard to call. V lost 7 bases and J 5 bases, leaving 12 bases between the germline ends. The CDR3 covers 13 residues. Germline V gives CDR1 LNHDA, CDR2 SQIVND (reference sequence). CDR3 sequence reads: CASKSGRDQPQHF. CDR3 DNA sequence: TGTGCCAGTAAATCGGGGAGAGATCAGCCCCAGCATTTT.

CDR3 amino acids: CAWRKRLAGGNEQYF. The DNA of the CDR3 is TGTGCCTGGAGGAAAAGGCTAGCTGGAGGTAACGAGCAGTACTTC. V gene TRBV30 combines with J gene TRBJ2-7, with D maybe TRBD2 (5 bases). The CDR3 is 15 residues long. Per the germline V gene, CDR1 is GTSNPN and CDR2 is SVGIG (reference sequence). V was clipped by 3 bases and J by 5 bases, with 20 bases between them.

The CDR3 loop is CASSTLGLDTDTQYF. The CDR3 region has the DNA TGTGCCAGCAGCACCTTGGGGCTGGACACAGATACGCAGTATTTT. The V and J genes are TRBV2 and TRBJ2-3; perhaps TRBD1 as D (5 bases). V was shortened by 6 bases and J by 2 bases, with 15 bases between the two germline ends. CDR1 is SNHLY, CDR2 FYNNEI, per germline. This CDR3 contains 15 residues. Full variable domain (remainder filled in from reference TRBV2 and TRBJ2-3): EPEVTQTPSHQVTQMGQEVILRCVPISNHLYFYWYRQILGQKVEFLVSFYNNEISEKSEIFDDQFSVERPDGSNFTLKIRSTKLEDSAMYFCASSTLGLDTDTQYFGPGTRLTVL.

V and J are TRBV7-9 and TRBJ2-1; 8 bases map to TRBD2. Looked up from germline, CDR1 is SEHNR and CDR2 is FQNEAQ (reference sequence). The ends lost 5 bases at V and 2 bases at J; junction bases unmatched: 5. The CDR3 length is 15 residues. Here the CDR3 reads CASSASAGAYNEQFF. As DNA, the CDR3 is TGTGCCAGCAGCGCCTCAGCGGGAGCCTACAATGAGCAGTTCTTC.

This rearrangement joins TRBV27 to TRBJ1-2, with TRBD1 matching 12 bases. The trim removed 5 bases at V and 7 bases at J, leaving 5 bases unmatched. The CDR3 extends over 14 amino acids. Germline lookup yields CDR1 MNHEY and CDR2 SMNVEV (reference sequence). CDR3 DNA: TGTGCCAGCAGTGTGGGACAGGGGGCGTTTGGCTACACCTTC. It codes for CASSVGQGAFGYTF.

This clone appeared once. The rearrangement joins TRBV18 to TRBJ1-5, with D possibly matching TRBD1 (6 bases). From germline, CDR1 is KGHSH and CDR2 LQKENI. The CDR3 length is 14 residues. With 2 bases removed from V and 6 bases from J, the gap between germline ends came to 11 bases. This CDR3 is CASSPEQGSQPQHF. As DNA, the CDR3 is TGTGCCAGCTCACCAGAACAGGGTAGTCAGCCCCAGCATTTT.

The chain uses TRBV7-9 and TRBJ1-1; D possibly corresponds to TRBD1 (5 bases). The CDR3 is made up of 13 amino acids. Germline V lookup: CDR1 SEHNR, CDR2 FQNEAQ (reference sequence). V lost 4 bases and J lost 1, with 7 bases in between. The CDR3 bases are TGTGCCAGCAGCTCACAGGCGAACACTGAAGCTTTCTTT. Protein product: CASSSQANTEAFF. The full variable domain, with the rest looked up from reference TRBV7-9 and TRBJ1-1, is DTGVSQNPRHKITKRGQNVTFRCDPISEHNRLYWYRQTLGQGPEFLTYFQNEAQLEKSRLLSDRFSAERPKGSFSTLEIQRTEQGDSAMYLCASSSQANTEAFFGQGTRLTVV.

The count of this clone is one. The chain has TRBV19 and TRBJ1-5; the match to TRBD1 covers 7 bases. The V segment lost 4 bases and the J segment 0 bases; nucleotides outside the gene matches: 9. This CDR3 has 17 amino acids. Germline values: CDR1 LNHDA, CDR2 SQIVND (reference sequence). CDR3 loop: CASSTLEGQNSNQPQHF. CDR3 DNA: TGTGCCAGTAGTACCCTGGAGGGACAGAATAGCAATCAGCCCCAGCATTTT.

The rearrangement joins TRBV9 to TRBJ1-5; TRBD1 aligns across 7 bases. The CDR3 has 15 amino acids. CDR1 SGDLS and CDR2 YYNGEE come from the germline V gene. The junction had 6 bases not matched to a gene; V was cut back by 0 bases and J by 6 bases. The CDR3: CASSVDEGAGQPQHF. DNA for the CDR3: TGTGCCAGCAGCGTAGATGAGGGGGCTGGTCAGCCCCAGCATTTT.

This chain connects TRBV6-5 to TRBJ1-3, with TRBD1 matching 7 bases. Germline trimming cut 2 bases from V and 4 bases from J; bases unmatched to any gene: 8. The CDR3 has 16 amino acids. Germline CDR1 and CDR2: MNHEY and SVGAGI. CDR3 bases: TGTGCCAGCAGTTACCTTACGCCGGGACAGGGAAACACCATATATTTT. This sequence encodes CASSYLTPGQGNTIYF.

The chain carries TRBV11-2 and TRBJ1-1; D gene ambiguous. With 0 bases removed from V and 1 base from J, the gap between germline ends came to 9 bases. This CDR3 contains 15 residues. Germline V gives CDR1 SGHAT, CDR2 FQNNGV. The CDR3 is CASSLERRSNTEAFF. The CDR3 region has the DNA TGTGCCAGCAGCTTAGAACGGCGGTCGAACACTGAAGCTTTCTTT.

This clone was observed a handful of times. This chain joins TRBV14 and TRBJ1-5, with D perhaps TRBD1 (6 bases). Germline V gene sequence: CDR1 SGHDN, CDR2 FVKESK. The germline V and J ends were trimmed by 1 base and 7 bases, with 11 bases remaining between them. The CDR3 runs to 14 residues. The CDR3, as DNA: TGTGCCAGCAGCCAAGGCAGGGGCGGACAGCCCCAGCATTTT. Its protein is CASSQGRGGQPQHF.

The V call is TRBV7-9, the J call TRBJ2-1; no reliable D call. Germline-derived CDR1 and CDR2 are SEHNR and FQNEAQ (reference sequence). V dropped 5 bases and J dropped 8 bases, with 16 bases sitting between them. The CDR3 loop spans 14 amino acids. The DNA for the CDR3 is TGTGCCAGCAGCGTAGTAGGAGAGTTGGATGAGCAGTTCTTC. It is translated as CASSVVGELDEQFF.

A single count supports this clone. The V gene is TRBV6-6, the J gene TRBJ1-2; D perhaps matches TRBD1 (6 bases). The CDR3 is 15 residues long. Per germline, CDR1 MNHNY and CDR2 SVGAGI (reference sequence). The V and J ends lost 5 bases and 0 bases respectively, with 13 bases between them. CDR3 in amino acids: CASSPRTATNYGYTF. The DNA of the CDR3 is TGTGCCAGCAGTCCCCGGACAGCTACTAACTATGGCTACACCTTC.